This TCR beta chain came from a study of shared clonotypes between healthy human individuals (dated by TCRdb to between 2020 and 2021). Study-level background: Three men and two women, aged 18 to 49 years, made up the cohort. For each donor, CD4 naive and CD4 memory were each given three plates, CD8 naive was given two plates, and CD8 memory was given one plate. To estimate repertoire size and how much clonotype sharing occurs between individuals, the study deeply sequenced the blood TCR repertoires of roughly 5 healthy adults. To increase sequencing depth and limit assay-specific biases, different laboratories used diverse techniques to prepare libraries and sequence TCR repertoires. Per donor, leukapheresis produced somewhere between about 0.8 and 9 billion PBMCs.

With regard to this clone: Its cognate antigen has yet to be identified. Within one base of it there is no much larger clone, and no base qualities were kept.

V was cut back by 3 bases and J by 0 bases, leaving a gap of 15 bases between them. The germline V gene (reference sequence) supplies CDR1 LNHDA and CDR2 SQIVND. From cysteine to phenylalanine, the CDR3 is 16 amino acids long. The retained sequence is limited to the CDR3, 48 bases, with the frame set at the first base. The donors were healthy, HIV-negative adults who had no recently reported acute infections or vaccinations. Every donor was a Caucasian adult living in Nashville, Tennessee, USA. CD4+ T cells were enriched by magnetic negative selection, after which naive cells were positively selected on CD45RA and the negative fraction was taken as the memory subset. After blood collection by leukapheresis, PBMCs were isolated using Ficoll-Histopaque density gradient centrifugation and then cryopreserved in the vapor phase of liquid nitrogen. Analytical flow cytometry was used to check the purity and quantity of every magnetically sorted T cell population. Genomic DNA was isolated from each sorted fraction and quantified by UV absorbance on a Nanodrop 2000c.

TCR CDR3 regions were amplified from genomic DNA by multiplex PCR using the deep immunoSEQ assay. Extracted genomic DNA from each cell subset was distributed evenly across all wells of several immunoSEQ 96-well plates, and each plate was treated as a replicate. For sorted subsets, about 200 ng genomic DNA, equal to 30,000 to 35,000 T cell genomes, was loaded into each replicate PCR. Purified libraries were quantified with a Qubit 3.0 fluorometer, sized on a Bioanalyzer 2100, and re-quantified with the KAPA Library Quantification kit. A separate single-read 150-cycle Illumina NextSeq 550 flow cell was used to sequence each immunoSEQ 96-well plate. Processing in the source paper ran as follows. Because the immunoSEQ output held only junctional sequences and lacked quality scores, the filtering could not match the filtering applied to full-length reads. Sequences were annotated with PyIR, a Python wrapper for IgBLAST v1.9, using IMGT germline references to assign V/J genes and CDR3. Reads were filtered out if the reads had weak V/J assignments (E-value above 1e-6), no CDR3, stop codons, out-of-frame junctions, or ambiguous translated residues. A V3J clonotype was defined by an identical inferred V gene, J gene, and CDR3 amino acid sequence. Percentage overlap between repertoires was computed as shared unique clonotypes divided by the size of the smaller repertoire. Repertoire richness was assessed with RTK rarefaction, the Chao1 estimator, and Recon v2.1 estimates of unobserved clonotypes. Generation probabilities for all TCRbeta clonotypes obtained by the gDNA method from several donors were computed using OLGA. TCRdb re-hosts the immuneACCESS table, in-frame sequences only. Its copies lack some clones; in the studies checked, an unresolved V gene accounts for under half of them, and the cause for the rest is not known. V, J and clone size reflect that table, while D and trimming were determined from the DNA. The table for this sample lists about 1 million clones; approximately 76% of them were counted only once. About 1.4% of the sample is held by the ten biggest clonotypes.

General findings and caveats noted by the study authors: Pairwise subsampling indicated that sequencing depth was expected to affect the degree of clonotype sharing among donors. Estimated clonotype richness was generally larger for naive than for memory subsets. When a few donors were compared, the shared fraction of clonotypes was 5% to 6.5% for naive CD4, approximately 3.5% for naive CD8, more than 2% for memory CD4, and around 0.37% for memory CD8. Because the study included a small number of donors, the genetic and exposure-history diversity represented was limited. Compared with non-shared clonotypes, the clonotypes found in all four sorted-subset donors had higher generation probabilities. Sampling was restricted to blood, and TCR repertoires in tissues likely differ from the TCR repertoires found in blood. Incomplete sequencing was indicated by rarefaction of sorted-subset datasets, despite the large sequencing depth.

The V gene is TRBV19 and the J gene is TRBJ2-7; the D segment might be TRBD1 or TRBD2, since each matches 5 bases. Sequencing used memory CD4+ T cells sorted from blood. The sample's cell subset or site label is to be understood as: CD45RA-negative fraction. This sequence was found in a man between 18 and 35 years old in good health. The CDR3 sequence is CASSISGTVASYEQYF. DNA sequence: TGTGCCAGTAGTATTTCCGGGACCGTCGCCTCCTACGAGCAGTACTTC.